Listed below are T cell receptor beta chains from one sample, sequenced in a study of T cells in Graves' hyperthyroidism and ophthalmopathy. TCRdb recomputed calls from the multiplex PCR reads with MiXCR, one row per CDR3 protein. The data contain around 620,000 distinct CDR3 sequences, approximately 15% of them singletons. Sequenced material: blood. The receptors shown here come from a woman younger than 30 with Graves' ophthalmopathy. Each CDR3 is given without its conserved first and last residue. The order of the fields is V gene, CDR3 protein.

v_call: TRBV12-3/TRBV12-4; cdr3_aa: ASAQGAGGPDTQY
v_call: TRBV5-8; cdr3_aa: ASSRLAGDGYNEQF
v_call: TRBV5-1; cdr3_aa: ASREANYGYT
v_call: TRBV6-1; cdr3_aa: ASSPHERLF
v_call: TRBV28; cdr3_aa: ASRGGEGRRNEQY
v_call: TRBV5-4; cdr3_aa: ASSLAEAGGFEQY
v_call: TRBV28; cdr3_aa: ASSRREGKAEAF
v_call: TRBV27; cdr3_aa: ASRITGVGEKLF
v_call: TRBV27; cdr3_aa: ASSLLSGPHRDYGYT
v_call: TRBV9; cdr3_aa: ASSVVPAGSTDTQY
v_call: TRBV18; cdr3_aa: ASSPYLAGVNNEQF
v_call: TRBV2; cdr3_aa: ASRERGDRVRKGYT
v_call: TRBV6-2/TRBV6-3; cdr3_aa: ASSHSPGSSHTQY
v_call: TRBV6-2/TRBV6-3; cdr3_aa: ASSPLVRGGSYEQY
v_call: TRBV20-1; cdr3_aa: SAKGNGTYEQY
v_call: TRBV7-9; cdr3_aa: ASSPGEGTGGRETQY
v_call: TRBV20-1; cdr3_aa: SARAREGAYEQY